This TCR beta chain was identified during a study of blood T cell repertoires in COVID-19 (dated by TCRdb to about 2020). As for the study more broadly: Samples from collaborators originated in the United States, Italy and Spain and spanned both the acute and convalescent phases of COVID-19. The prospective study material was composed of cDNA or gDNA derived from T cells, B-cell-depleted T cells, or PBMCs. Subjects who had been exposed to COVID-19, were actively infected with it, or had recovered from it provided the deeply sampled blood TCRbeta repertoires that made up the dataset. The repertoires were released in a freely available public database intended as a resource for research on the immune response to SARS-CoV-2. The samples were drawn from the first 160 participants of the ongoing ImmuneRACE study and from some 1,300 subjects provided by 6 global collaborators. A de-identified subject ID, COVID-19 status, age in years and sex were almost always included in the sample metadata. HLA class I and class II types, where available, came from metadata supplied by the sample provider rather than from assay-based typing.

Beyond this particular receptor, the publication reports: How much clinical and demographic metadata was included differed by source and by participant, and the metadata was provided uncurated.

The germline V gene (reference sequence) yields LNHDA for CDR1 and SQIVND for CDR2. The junction carries 18 bases between V and J, which are trimmed by 8 bases and 7 bases respectively. Its CDR3 holds 14 amino acids, cysteine through phenylalanine. The read is trimmed to its CDR3 DNA, 42 bases read in frame from base 1. With respect to this clone: No cognate antigen has been identified for it. Per-base qualities were not stored, and no clone one base away is much larger.

In Seattle, one collaborating source enrolled patients while the infection was active and tracked those patients longitudinally over the course of disease. The collaborating institutions used their own protocols to collect whole blood in K2EDTA tubes. For TCRbeta analysis, collaborators shipped samples as frozen whole blood, isolated PBMCs, or DNA extracted from either of those sample types. TCRbeta CDR3 regions were amplified from genomic DNA using the immunoSEQ Assay, a bias-controlled multiplex PCR. For the original study's pipeline: Nucleated cell counts per sample were estimated from amplification of reference gene primers within the assay. Sequence reads were collapsed and filtered to measure the absolute abundance of every unique TCRbeta CDR3 rearrangement. For each sample, productive Simpson clonality was calculated by taking the square root of Simpson's diversity index across productive rearrangements. TCRdb stores this immuneACCESS table with in-frame sequences only. Part of the clones is absent; in the studies checked, under half of the shortfall reflects unresolved V genes, and no reason is known for the rest. V and J calls and clone size come straight from that table; D and trimming were deduced from the DNA. This sample has 150,000 to 200,000 clones in its table, and about four fifths of those were observed once. The ten biggest clones cover around 8% of the sample.

The chain uses TRBV19 and TRBJ1-5; TRBD1 is a weak D gene call, 6 bases matching. The sequencing input was peripheral blood. The source of this sequence is a woman aged 55-69 years with COVID-19, enrolled during active disease. At the DNA level, the sequence is TGTGCCAGTGGGGATACGGGGGGCAGACAGCCCCAGCATTTT. It translates to CASGDTGGRQPQHF. With all but the CDR3 taken from the reference TRBV19 and TRBJ1-5 genes, the full variable domain is: DGGITQSPKYLFRKEGQNVTLSCEQNLNHDAMYWYRQDPGQGLRLIYYSQIVNDFQKGDIAEGYSVSREKKESFPLTVTSAQKNPTAFYLCASGDTGGRQPQHFGDGTRLSIL.